This is a list of T cell receptor beta chains from one sample in a study of neurological immune-mediated disorders. A single record per CDR3 protein comes from TCRdb applying MiXCR to the 5' RACE reads. The data hold tens of thousands of distinct CDR3 sequences, with roughly 2% observed a single time. Sequencing was performed on PBMCs. These receptors all stem from a woman between 35 and 50 years old with multiple sclerosis. Both conserved end residues are part of each CDR3. A D gene is named only where the DNA matches it firmly. Expanded clones get a size class; other rows say once, few or many, or leave the size out.

clone size,V gene,J gene,D gene,CDR3 DNA,CDR3 protein
NA,TRBV29-1,TRBJ2-3,TRBD2,TGCAGCGTGGGAGGGACTAGCGGAATCACAGATACGCAGTATTTT,CSVGGTSGITDTQYF
many,TRBV5-6,TRBJ1-2,NA,TGTGCCAGCAGTATTGGACGGCTCGGAGGCTACACCTTC,CASSIGRLGGYTF
many,TRBV5-1,TRBJ2-2,NA,TGCGCCAGCAGCTTACGAGAATACACCGGGGAGCTGTTTTTT,CASSLREYTGELFF
many,TRBV18,TRBJ1-3,TRBD1,TGTGCCAGCTCACCACAGGGGGCAGCCTCTGGAAACACCATATATTTT,CASSPQGAASGNTIYF
many,TRBV10-3,TRBJ2-3,TRBD2,TGTGCCATCAGTGATGCGGGGGGCACAGATACGCAGTATTTT,CAISDAGGTDTQYF
many,TRBV29-1,TRBJ2-7,NA,TGCAGCGTAAACCGGGGGTACGAGCAGTACTTC,CSVNRGYEQYF
many,TRBV20-1,TRBJ2-2,TRBD1,TGCAGTGCCAGTACAGGGGTGGGCACCGGGGAGCTGTTTTTT,CSASTGVGTGELFF
many,TRBV5-1,TRBJ2-1,TRBD1,TGCGCCAGCAGGGGGGACAGGGGTTACAATGAGCAGTTCTTC,CASRGDRGYNEQFF
many,TRBV4-2,TRBJ2-3,TRBD2,TGTGCCAGCAGCCAAGTAACCGGGGGGACTAGCACAGATACGCAGTATTTT,CASSQVTGGTSTDTQYF
many,TRBV5-1,TRBJ1-1,NA,TGCGCCAGCAGCTCGGACAGTAGTAGGACTGAAGCTTTCTTT,CASSSDSSRTEAFF
many,TRBV7-2,TRBJ2-1,NA,TGTGCCAGCAGCCCGGGGATTGGCAATGAGCAGTTCTTC,CASSPGIGNEQFF
few,TRBV20-1,TRBJ1-1,NA,TGCAGTGCTAGTCAGGGGCCTGAGAACACTGAAGCTTTCTTT,CSASQGPENTEAFF
many,TRBV20-1,TRBJ1-2,NA,TGCAGTCCTTATCCGGACGGGCCCTATGGCTACACCTTC,CSPYPDGPYGYTF
many,TRBV5-1,TRBJ2-4,NA,TGCGCCAGCGCCCAGGGACCCAAAAACATTCAGTACTTC,CASAQGPKNIQYF
many,TRBV20-1,TRBJ2-1,TRBD2,TGCAGTGCAACTTCTAGCGGGGCGTACAATGAGCAGTTCTTC,CSATSSGAYNEQFF